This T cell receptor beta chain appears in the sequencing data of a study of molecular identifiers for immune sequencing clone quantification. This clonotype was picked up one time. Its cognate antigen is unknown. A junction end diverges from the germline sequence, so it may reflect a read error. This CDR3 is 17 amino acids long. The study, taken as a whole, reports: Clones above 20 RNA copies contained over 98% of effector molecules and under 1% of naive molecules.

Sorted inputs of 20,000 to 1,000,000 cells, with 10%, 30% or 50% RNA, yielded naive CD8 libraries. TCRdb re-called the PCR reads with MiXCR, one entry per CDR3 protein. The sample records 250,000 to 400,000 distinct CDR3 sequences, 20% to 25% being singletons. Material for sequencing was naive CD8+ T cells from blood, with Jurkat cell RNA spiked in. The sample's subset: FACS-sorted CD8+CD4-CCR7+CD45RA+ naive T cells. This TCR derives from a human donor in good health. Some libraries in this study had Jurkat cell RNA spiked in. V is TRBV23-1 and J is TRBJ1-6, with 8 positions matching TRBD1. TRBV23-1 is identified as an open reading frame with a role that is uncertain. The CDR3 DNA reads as TGCGCCAGCAGTCAGCGGGGACAGGTCTCCTATAATTCACCCCCCCACTTT. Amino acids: CASSQRGQVSYNSPPHF.